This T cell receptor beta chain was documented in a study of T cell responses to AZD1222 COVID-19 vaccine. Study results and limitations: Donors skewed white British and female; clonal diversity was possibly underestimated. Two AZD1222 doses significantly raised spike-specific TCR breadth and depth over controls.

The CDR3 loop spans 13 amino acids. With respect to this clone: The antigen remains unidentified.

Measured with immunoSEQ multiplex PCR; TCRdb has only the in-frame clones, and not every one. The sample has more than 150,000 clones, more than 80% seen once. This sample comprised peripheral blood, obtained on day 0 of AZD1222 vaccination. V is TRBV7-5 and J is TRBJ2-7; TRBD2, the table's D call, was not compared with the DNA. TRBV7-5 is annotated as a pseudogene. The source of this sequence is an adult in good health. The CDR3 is CARSLVLSYEQYF. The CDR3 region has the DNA TGTGCCAGAAGCTTAGTTCTCTCCTACGAGCAGTACTTC.